The source of this T cell receptor (beta chain) is a study of T-cell reconstitution after alpha-beta-depleted transplantation in children. General study results and limits: T-cell counts and diversity at one year following transplant were attributed mainly to newly produced T cells. Day-60 TCRbeta diversity that was high in some patients was derived from surviving recipient T cells and thymic progenitors. Alpha-beta T cells present about two months after transplant were reported to originate from several hundred expanded graft clones.

The CDR3 covers 13 residues. CDR1 is MNHNY, CDR2 SVGAGI, per germline (reference sequence). V was cut by 7 bases and J by 1 base, with 8 bases left in between. As regards this clonotype: The target antigen is unknown.

The library targeted TCRbeta and was prepared with unique molecular identifiers. TCRdb reprocessed the PCR reads with MiXCR, giving one entry per CDR3 protein. The data contain about 440,000 distinct CDR3 sequences, about 45% of them singletons. The genes are TRBV6-6 and TRBJ1-5; unclear D gene. The receptor was isolated from a girl aged 2-10 years with aplastic anemia, due to receive a stem cell transplant. Specimen: PBMCs, collected before TCRalphabeta/CD19-depleted stem cell transplant. The DNA of the CDR3 is TGTGCCAGCAACCCATGGAGCAATCAGCCCCAGCATTTT. It yields the protein CASNPWSNQPQHF.